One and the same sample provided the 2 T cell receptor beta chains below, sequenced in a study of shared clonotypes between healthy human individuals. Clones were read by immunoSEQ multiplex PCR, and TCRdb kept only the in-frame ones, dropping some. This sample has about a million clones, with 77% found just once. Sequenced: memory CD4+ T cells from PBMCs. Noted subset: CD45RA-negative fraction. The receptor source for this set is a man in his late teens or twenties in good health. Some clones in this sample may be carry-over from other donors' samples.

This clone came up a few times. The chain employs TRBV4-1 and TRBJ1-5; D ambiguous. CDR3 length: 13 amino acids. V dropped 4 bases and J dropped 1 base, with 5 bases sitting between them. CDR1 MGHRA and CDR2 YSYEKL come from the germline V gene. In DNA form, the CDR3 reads TGCGCCAGCAGCCCGGACAGCAATCAGCCCCAGCATTTT. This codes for CASSPDSNQPQHF.

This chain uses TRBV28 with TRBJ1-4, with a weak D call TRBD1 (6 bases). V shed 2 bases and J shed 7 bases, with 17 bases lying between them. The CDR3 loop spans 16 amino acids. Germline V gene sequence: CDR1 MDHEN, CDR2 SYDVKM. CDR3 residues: CASSLRMAGEGEKLFF. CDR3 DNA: TGTGCCAGCAGTTTACGTATGGCAGGGGAGGGTGAAAAACTGTTTTTT.